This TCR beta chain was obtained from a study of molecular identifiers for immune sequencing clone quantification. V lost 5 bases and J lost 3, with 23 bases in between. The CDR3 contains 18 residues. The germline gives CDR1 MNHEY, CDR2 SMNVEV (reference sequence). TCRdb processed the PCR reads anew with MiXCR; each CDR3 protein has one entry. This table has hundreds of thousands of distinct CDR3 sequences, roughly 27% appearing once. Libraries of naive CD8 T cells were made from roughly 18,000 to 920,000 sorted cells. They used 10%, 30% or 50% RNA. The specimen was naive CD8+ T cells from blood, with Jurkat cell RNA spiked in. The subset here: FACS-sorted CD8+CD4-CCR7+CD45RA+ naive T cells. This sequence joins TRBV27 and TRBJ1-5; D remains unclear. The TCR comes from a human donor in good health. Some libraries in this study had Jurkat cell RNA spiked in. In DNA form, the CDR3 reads TGTGCCAGCAGTCTATTTTCGGCAAGTAGGACCCCCAATCAGCCCCAGCATTTT. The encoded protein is CASSLFSASRTPNQPQHF.